This T cell receptor beta chain comes out of a study of cytomegalovirus exposure and HLA in healthy donors. Study results and limitations: Listed as cytomegalovirus-associated were 170 or so TCR beta chains. By HLA locus, TCR association rates varied in a later analysis, with DRB1 showing the most and HLA-C the fewest. Being productive about 90% or about 30% of the time was typical of most TCR beta V segments in an earlier analysis.

With 60 Vbeta and 13 Jbeta primers, the PCR was carried out. Clones were sequenced by immunoSEQ multiplex PCR, and TCRdb holds only the in-frame ones, with some missing. The sample holds 100,000 to 150,000 clones, around 85% seen once. In the case of this clone: Antigen: not known.

The receptor was derived from a man aged 30 to 45 in good health and CMV-seronegative. The sample comprised PBMCs.

CDR3 sequence: CASSLRDRVDRLFF. Written as DNA, the CDR3 is TGTGCCAGCAGCCTCAGGGACAGGGTAGATCGACTGTTTTTT. The chain uses TRBV6-1 and TRBJ1-4; 9 bases align to TRBD1. CDR1 is MNHNS, CDR2 SASEGT, per germline. This CDR3 is built from 14 residues. V was pared by 6 bases and J by 13 bases, with 12 bases of the junction left unmatched.